Sequencing of this T cell receptor (beta chain) was carried out in a study of CD8 T cells in ankylosing spondylitis. Findings and limits, study-wide: Researchers report that disease-linked clones proved CD8+ and relatively rare in peripheral blood. Among TCR beta sequences, a motif of eight highly homologous variants appeared characteristic of ankylosing spondylitis blood.

TCRdb reprocessed the 5' RACE reads with MiXCR, giving one entry per CDR3 protein. Of 200,000 or so distinct CDR3 sequences in the sample, over 10% were seen once. In this sample, this clonotype turned up many times. Its antigen is still unknown. This CDR3 has 13 residues. The germline V and J ends were trimmed by 6 bases and 0 bases, with 9 bases remaining between them. Germline assignment: CDR1 DFQATT and CDR2 SNEGSKA (reference sequence). The chain links TRBV20-1 to TRBJ1-5; D gene ambiguous. The sample comprised blood, either unsorted or a sorted T cell fraction (not recorded which). This TCR was recovered from a female donor with ankylosing spondylitis or in good health (not recorded which). The CDR3 sequence: CSATGNSNQPQHF. The CDR3 nucleotides are TGCAGTGCCACCGGCAATAGCAATCAGCCCCAGCATTTT.